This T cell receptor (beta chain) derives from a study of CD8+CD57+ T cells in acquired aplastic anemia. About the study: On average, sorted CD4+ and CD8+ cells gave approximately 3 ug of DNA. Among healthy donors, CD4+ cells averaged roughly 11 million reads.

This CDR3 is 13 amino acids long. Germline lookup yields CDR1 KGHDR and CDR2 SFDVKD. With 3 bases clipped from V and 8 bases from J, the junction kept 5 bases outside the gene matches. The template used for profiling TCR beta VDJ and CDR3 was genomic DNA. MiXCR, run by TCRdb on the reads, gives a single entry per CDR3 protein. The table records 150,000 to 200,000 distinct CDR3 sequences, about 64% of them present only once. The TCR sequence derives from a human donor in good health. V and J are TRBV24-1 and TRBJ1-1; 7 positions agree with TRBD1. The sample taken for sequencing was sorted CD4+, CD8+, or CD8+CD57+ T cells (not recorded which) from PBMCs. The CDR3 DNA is TGTGCCACCAGTGATGCTGGGACAGCCGAAGCTTTCTTT. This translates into CATSDAGTAEAFF.